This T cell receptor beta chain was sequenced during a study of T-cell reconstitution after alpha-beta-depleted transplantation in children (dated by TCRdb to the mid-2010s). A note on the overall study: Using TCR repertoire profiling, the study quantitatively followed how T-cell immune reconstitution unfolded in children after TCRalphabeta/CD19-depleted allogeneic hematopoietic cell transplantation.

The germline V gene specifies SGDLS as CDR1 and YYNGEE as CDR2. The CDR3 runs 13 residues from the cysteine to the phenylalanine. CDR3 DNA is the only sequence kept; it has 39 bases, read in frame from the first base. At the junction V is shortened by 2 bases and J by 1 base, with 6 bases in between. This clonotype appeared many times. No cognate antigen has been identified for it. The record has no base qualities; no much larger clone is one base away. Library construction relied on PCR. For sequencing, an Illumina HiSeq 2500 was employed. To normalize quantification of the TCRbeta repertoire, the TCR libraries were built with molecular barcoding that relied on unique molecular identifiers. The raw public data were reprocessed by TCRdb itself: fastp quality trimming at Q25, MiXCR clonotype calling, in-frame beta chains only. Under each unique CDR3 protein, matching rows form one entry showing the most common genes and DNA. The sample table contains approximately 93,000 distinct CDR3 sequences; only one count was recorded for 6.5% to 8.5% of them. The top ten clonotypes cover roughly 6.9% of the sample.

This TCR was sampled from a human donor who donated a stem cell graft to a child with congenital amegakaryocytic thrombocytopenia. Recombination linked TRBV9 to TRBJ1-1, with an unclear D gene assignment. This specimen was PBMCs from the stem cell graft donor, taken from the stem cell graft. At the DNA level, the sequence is TGTGCCAGCAGCGTTCTGGGGAACACTGAAGCTTTCTTT. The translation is CASSVLGNTEAFF.